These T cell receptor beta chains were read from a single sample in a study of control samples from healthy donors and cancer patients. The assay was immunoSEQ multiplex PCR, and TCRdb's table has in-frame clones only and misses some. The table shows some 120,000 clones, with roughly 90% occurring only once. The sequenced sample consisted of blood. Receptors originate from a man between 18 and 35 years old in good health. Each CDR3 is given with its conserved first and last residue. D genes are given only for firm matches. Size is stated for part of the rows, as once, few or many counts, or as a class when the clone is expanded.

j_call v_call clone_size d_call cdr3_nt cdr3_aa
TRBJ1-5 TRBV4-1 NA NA TGCGCCAGCAGCCAAGATCGAACAGGGAATAAGCAGCCCCAGCATTTT CASSQDRTGNKQPQHF
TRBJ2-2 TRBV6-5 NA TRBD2 TGTGCCAGCATTCCTAGCGGCACCGGGGAGCTGTTTTTT CASIPSGTGELFF
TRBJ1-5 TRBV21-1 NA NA TGTGCCAGCAGCAAATCCGAACCACTGTGGGAGCCCCAGCATTTT CASSKSEPLWEPQHF
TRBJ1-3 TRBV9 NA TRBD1 TGTGCCAGCAGCGCGACAGGGTCTGGAAACACCATATATTTT CASSATGSGNTIYF
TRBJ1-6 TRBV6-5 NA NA TGTGCCAACTCGGCGGGTCTTGGCAATTCACCCCTCCACTTT CANSAGLGNSPLHF
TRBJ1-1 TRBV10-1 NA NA TGCGCCAGCAGTGAGTCGAACTCCAGGGCTTTCTTT CASSESNSRAFF
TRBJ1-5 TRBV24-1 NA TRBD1 TGTGCCACCAGTGATTTTTCGAGGGGGCGGAGCAATCAGCCCCAGCATTTT CATSDFSRGRSNQPQHF
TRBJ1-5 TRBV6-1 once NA TGTGCCAGCAGTTTCTATAGACAGAGCAATCAGCCCCAGCATTTT CASSFYRQSNQPQHF
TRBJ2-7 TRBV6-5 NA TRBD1 TGTGCCAGCAGTTATCGAGACAGGGCCTACGAGCAGTACTTC CASSYRDRAYEQYF
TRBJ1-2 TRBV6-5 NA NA TGTGCCAGCAGTTACGGCGGGGGATTGGGGAGCTATGGCTACACCTTC CASSYGGGLGSYGYTF
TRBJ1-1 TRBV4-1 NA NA TGCGCCAGCAGCCAAGCACAGGGTAAGGTCACTGAAGCTTTCTTT CASSQAQGKVTEAFF
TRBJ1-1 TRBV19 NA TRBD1 TGTGCCAGTATCGACGACAGGGCTTCTAAGTCTGAAGCTTTCTTT CASIDDRASKSEAFF
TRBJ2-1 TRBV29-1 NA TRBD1 TGCAGCGTTCGCCGGGACAGGGGCTACAATGAGCAGTTCTTC CSVRRDRGYNEQFF
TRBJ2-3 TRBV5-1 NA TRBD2 TGCGCCAGCAGCTGGGGCGGGGAGCGGGGGCACACAGATACGCAGTATTTT CASSWGGERGHTDTQYF
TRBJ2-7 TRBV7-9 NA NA TGTGCCAGCAGCCCAGGGGCTGGCGACGAGCAGTACTTC CASSPGAGDEQYF
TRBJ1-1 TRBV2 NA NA TGTGCCAACCAGGGTGGGGGTACTGAAGCTTTCTTT CANQGGGTEAFF
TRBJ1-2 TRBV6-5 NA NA TGTGCCAGCAGGGGCATTTCGGGGGACGGCTATGGCTACACCTTC CASRGISGDGYGYTF
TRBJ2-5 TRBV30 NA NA TGTGCCTGGAGTTGGGGATCCGGCGGGACCCAGTACTTC CAWSWGSGGTQYF
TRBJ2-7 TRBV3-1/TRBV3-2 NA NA TGTGCCAGCAGCCAAGGAGGGTTTGGCTACGAGCAGTACTTC CASSQGGFGYEQYF
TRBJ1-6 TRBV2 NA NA TGTGCCAGCAGTGAAGGCAAGTCATATAATTCACCCCTCCACTTT CASSEGKSYNSPLHF
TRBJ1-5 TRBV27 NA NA TGTGCCAGCAGTTTATGGTCCAGCGACAATCAGCCCCAGCATTTT CASSLWSSDNQPQHF
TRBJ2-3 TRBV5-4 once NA TGTGCCAGCAGCCCGACGGAGAATACGCAGTATTTT CASSPTENTQYF
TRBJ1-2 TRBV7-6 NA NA TGTGCCAGCAGCTTAGCGAGTGCAGAAACTAACTATGGCTACACCTTC CASSLASAETNYGYTF
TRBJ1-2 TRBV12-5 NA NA TGTGCTAGTGGTTTGCCCCTCTGGGGCTACACCTTC CASGLPLWGYTF
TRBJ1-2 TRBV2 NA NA TGTGCCAGCAGTGACGGGACGACGGCATTTAACTATGGCTACACCTTC CASSDGTTAFNYGYTF
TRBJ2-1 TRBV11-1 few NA TGTGCCAGCAGCTTAGCAGGACACGGTGGCTATGAGCAGTTCTTC CASSLAGHGGYEQFF
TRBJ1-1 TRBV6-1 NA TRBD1 TGTGCCAGCAGTGAACAGGGGGCTATGAACACTGAAGCTTTCTTT CASSEQGAMNTEAFF
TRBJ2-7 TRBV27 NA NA TGTGCCAGCAGCCCTTTGGACAGTTCCTACGAGCAGTACTTC CASSPLDSSYEQYF
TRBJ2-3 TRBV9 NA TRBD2 TGTGCCAGCAGCAGGAGCGGGGGCGTCACAGATACGCAGTATTTT CASSRSGGVTDTQYF
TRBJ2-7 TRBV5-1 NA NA TGCGCCAGCAGCTCATCCTGGGGCGAGCAGTACTTC CASSSSWGEQYF
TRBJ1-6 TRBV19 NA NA TGTGCCAGCAGAGGGGGGATACGGTTTTCACCCCTCCACTTT CASRGGIRFSPLHF
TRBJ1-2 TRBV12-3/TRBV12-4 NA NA TGTGCCAGCAGCTCCGACAGGACGGGAGGCTACACCTTC CASSSDRTGGYTF
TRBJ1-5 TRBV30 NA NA TGTGCCTGGAGTGTACAGCGGACCCTCTATAGCAATCAGCCCCAGCATTTT CAWSVQRTLYSNQPQHF
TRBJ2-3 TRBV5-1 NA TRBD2 TGCGCCAGCAGCTTGCGGACTAGCGGGGGGGCCGATACGCAGTATTTT CASSLRTSGGADTQYF
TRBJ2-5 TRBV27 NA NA TGTGCCAGCAGTCCCCGACGGAAAGAGACCCAGTACTTC CASSPRRKETQYF
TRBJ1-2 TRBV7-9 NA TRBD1 TGTGCCAGCAGCCCGGACAGGGGCCATGGCTACACCTTC CASSPDRGHGYTF
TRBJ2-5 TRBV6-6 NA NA TGTGCCAGCAGTTACTCGAGGGAAGAGTTACAAGAGACCCAGTACTTC CASSYSREELQETQYF
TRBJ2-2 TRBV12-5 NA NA TGTGCTAGTGGTCCCCTCCGACAGAACACCGGGGAGCTGTTTTTT CASGPLRQNTGELFF
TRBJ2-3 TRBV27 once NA TGTGCCAGCAGGGGACCGAGAGGTGCAGATACGCAGTATTTT CASRGPRGADTQYF
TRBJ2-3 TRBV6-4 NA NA TGTGCCAGCAGTGAATCCGGGGATAGCACAGATACGCAGTATTTT CASSESGDSTDTQYF
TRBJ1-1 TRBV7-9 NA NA TGTGCCAGCAGCCCCCCGTTTGGGTCCTACACTGAAGCTTTCTTT CASSPPFGSYTEAFF
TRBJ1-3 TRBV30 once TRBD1 TGTGCCTGGAGTCGACAGGGGTCAGGAAACACCATATATTTT CAWSRQGSGNTIYF
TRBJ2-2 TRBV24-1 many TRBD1 TGTGCCACCAGTGAGACAGGGGAGGACACCGGGGAGCTGTTTTTT CATSETGEDTGELFF
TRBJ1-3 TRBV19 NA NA TGTGCCAGTAGTATCCCTCGGACAGAGTCTGGAAACACCATATATTTT CASSIPRTESGNTIYF
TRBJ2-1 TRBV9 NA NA TGTGCCAGCAGCGCAGCCAGCCGACTAGAGGCTGAGCAGTTCTTC CASSAASRLEAEQFF
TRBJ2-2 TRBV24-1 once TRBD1 TGTGCCACCAGGGACAGGACGAACACCGGGGAGCTGTTTTTT CATRDRTNTGELFF
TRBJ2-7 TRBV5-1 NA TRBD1 TGCGCCAGCAGTACCGGGACAGGCGTTTACGAGCAGTACTTC CASSTGTGVYEQYF
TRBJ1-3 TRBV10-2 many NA TGCGCCAGCGGGGTATCGTCTGGAAACACCATATATTTT CASGVSSGNTIYF
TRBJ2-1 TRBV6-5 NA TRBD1 TGTGCCACAACCAGGACAGGGTTGAGTTACAATGAGCAGTTCTTC CATTRTGLSYNEQFF
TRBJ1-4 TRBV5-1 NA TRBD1 TGCGCCAGCAGGTCGACAGGGGTAAATGAAAAACTGTTTTTT CASRSTGVNEKLFF
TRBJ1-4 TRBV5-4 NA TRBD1 TGTGCCAGCAGTCCACAGGGGGCTGGTGAAAAACTGTTTTTT CASSPQGAGEKLFF
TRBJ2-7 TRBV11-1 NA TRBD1 TGTGCCAGCAGCCAACGACAGGGGGCCTACGAGCAGTACTTC CASSQRQGAYEQYF
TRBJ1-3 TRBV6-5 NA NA TGTGCCGGGGGGACCTTCTCTGGAAACACCATATATTTT CAGGTFSGNTIYF
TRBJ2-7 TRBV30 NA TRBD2 TGTGCCTCCGCCACGGGGGGGTCTTACGAGCAGTACTTC CASATGGSYEQYF
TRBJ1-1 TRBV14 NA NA TGTGCCAGCAGCCAAGATCGATACAGAATAATGAACACTGAAGCTTTCTTT CASSQDRYRIMNTEAFF